The 13 T cell receptor beta chains presented below share a single source sample, sequenced in a study of OX40 agonist ivuxolimab in advanced cancers. Library generation was performed with the immunoSEQ multiplex PCR assay. TCRdb holds this immuneACCESS table with in-frame rearrangements only. Some clones are missing; in checked studies, unresolved V genes explain under half, and the rest has no known cause. Here the sample has some 39,000 clones; approximately 78% occur a single time. In total, the top ten clones hold roughly 2.5% of the sample. The sample here was CD4+ or CD8+ T cells sorted from blood, taken in a trial of the OX40 agonist ivuxolimab. Receptors originate from an adult with an advanced solid tumor such as melanoma, head and neck, liver or kidney cancer.

This chain connects TRBV6-5 to TRBJ2-7; 8 bases are shared with TRBD2. The germline CDR1 and CDR2 sequences are MNHEY and SVGAGI. The CDR3 extends over 13 amino acids. V dropped 5 bases and J dropped 7; count of bases not matched to a gene: 7. The CDR3 nucleotides are TGTGCCAGCAGTCCCGGACTAGCCGGGGAGCAGTACGTC. This sequence encodes CASSPGLAGEQYV.

The V gene is TRBV7-3, the J gene TRBJ2-7; 8 nucleotides align to TRBD1. Germline V gene data show CDR1 as SGHTA and CDR2 as FQGTGA. The CDR3 spans 14 residues. V was clipped by 5 bases and J by 7 bases; unmatched bases: 10. CDR3 loop: CASSADRGKEEQYF. CDR3 DNA: TGTGCCAGCAGCGCAGACAGGGGAAAAGAAGAGCAGTACTTC.

This clone was counted a single time. The chain is built from TRBV7-6 and TRBJ1-1; no reliable D call. Germline V gives CDR1 SGHVS, CDR2 FNYEAQ. Trimming took 1 base from V and 3 from J, leaving 6 bases between them. The CDR3 length is 13 residues. CDR3 sequence: CASSLGEDTEAFF. CDR3 sequence (DNA): TGTGCCAGCAGCTTAGGAGAAGACACTGAAGCTTTCTTT.

In this sample, this clone turned up once. This chain links TRBV13 with TRBJ1-5; D possibly corresponds to TRBD1 (6 bases). CDR1 and CDR2 (germline): PRHDT, FYEKMQ (reference sequence). This CDR3 spans 13 amino acids. V lost 4 bases, J lost 5 bases, and 9 bases lay in between. The CDR3: CASSWAGDQPQHF. The CDR3 region has the DNA TGTGCCAGCAGCTGGGCAGGGGATCAGCCCCAGCATTTT.

The chain employs TRBV18 and TRBJ2-5; D remains ambiguous. CDR3 length: 13 amino acids. Germline V CDR1 and CDR2: KGHSH, LQKENI. Trimming stripped 4 bases from V and 5 bases from J, with 11 bases between. Here the CDR3 reads CASSHDSRETQYF. CDR3 DNA: TGTGCCAGCTCACACGACTCCAGGGAGACCCAGTACTTC. Variable domain in full (rest from reference TRBV18 and TRBJ2-5): NAGVMQNPRHLVRRRGQEARLRCSPMKGHSHVYWYRQLPEEGLKFMVYLQKENIIDESGMPKERFSAEFPKEGPSILRIQQVVRGDSAAYFCASSHDSRETQYFGPGTRLLVL.

The V gene is TRBV5-1, the J gene TRBJ1-2; D is possibly TRBD1 (5 bases). Per the germline V gene, CDR1 is SGHRS and CDR2 is YFSETQ. This CDR3 comprises 15 residues. Trimming removed 3 bases at V and 0 bases at J, with 12 bases between. As DNA, the CDR3 is TGCGCCAGCAGCTCCTCGACAGCCTCTAACTATGGCTACACCTTC. Protein product: CASSSSTASNYGYTF.

The J gene is TRBJ1-2, the V gene TRBV20-1; D possibly corresponds to TRBD1 (5 bases). The germline V gene encodes CDR1 DFQATT and CDR2 SNEGSKA (reference sequence). This CDR3 contains 10 residues. CDR3 sequence: CRGGGYGYTF. The CDR3 DNA reads TGCAGGGGCGGGGGCTATGGCTACACCTTC.

This clone was detected only a few times. The chain has TRBV30 and TRBJ1-2; D unresolved. Looked up from germline, CDR1 is GTSNPN and CDR2 is SVGIG (reference sequence). V was shortened by 4 bases and J by 1 base, with 10 bases between the two germline ends. This CDR3 is built from 13 residues. For the CDR3, the DNA is TGTGCCTGGATCCCGACGGGTAACTATGGCTACACCTTC. It yields the protein CAWIPTGNYGYTF.

J is TRBJ2-4 and V is TRBV5-6; 12 bases agree with TRBD2. J lost 0 bases, V lost 4 bases, and 2 bases had no gene match. The CDR3 covers 16 residues. Germline values: CDR1 SGHDT, CDR2 YYEEEE. The CDR3 sequence: CASSVGLAGAKNIQYF. The CDR3 region has the DNA TGTGCCAGCAGCGTGGGACTAGCGGGAGCCAAAAACATTCAGTACTTC.

The rearrangement uses TRBV29-1 and TRBJ2-2, with D maybe TRBD2 (6 bases). The germline gives CDR1 SQVTM, CDR2 ANQGSEA. This CDR3 has 15 residues. V lost 4 bases to trimming and J lost 0 bases, with 12 bases between them. CDR3 DNA sequence: TGCAGCGTTGGGGGGGATAGCTCGAACACCGGGGAGCTGTTTTTT. This codes for CSVGGDSSNTGELFF.

This chain connects TRBV2 to TRBJ2-1; no clear D gene. This CDR3 has 12 amino acids. Germline assignment: CDR1 SNHLY and CDR2 FYNNEI. With 3 bases removed from V and 1 base from J, the gap between germline ends came to 1 base. CDR3 amino acids: CASSESYNEQFF. CDR3 DNA: TGTGCCAGCAGTGAGTCCTACAATGAGCAGTTCTTC.

The genes are TRBV30 and TRBJ2-7; D remains unclear. Trimming took 2 bases from V and 4 from J, leaving 9 bases between them. Germline lookup yields CDR1 GTSNPN and CDR2 SVGIG (reference sequence). The CDR3 is 12 residues long. DNA of the CDR3: TGTGCCTGGAGTTGGGAATCGTACGAGCAGTACTTC. It encodes CAWSWESYEQYF.

The rearrangement uses TRBV6-9 and TRBJ2-1; weak D call: TRBD2 (5 bases). The CDR3 covers 13 residues. V lost 3 bases, J lost 10 bases, and 13 bases lay in between. Germline lookup yields CDR1 MNHGY and CDR2 SVAAGI. The DNA for the CDR3 is TGTGCCAGCAGTTACGTCCGGGAAGAAGAGCAGTTCTTC. Translating it yields CASSYVREEEQFF.